A single sample gave rise to the 17 T cell receptor beta chains below, sequenced in a study of cytomegalovirus exposure and HLA in healthy donors. This PCR relied on a set of 60 Vbeta primers and 13 Jbeta primers. The assay was immunoSEQ multiplex PCR, and TCRdb's table has in-frame clones only and misses some. The sample consists of some 110,000 clones, approximately 60% of them appearing once. Source material: PBMCs. The receptors were gathered from a woman aged 25-40 years in good health and CMV-seronegative.

V usage is TRBV30 and J usage is TRBJ1-6; 8 nucleotides match TRBD1. The CDR3 contains 14 residues. The junction had 2 bases not matched to a gene; V was cut back by 0 bases and J by 7 bases. CDR1 and CDR2 from the germline V gene are GTSNPN and SVGIG (reference sequence). CDR3 bases: TGTGCCTGGAGTGTACAGGGGGGGAATTCACCCCTCCACTTT. It encodes CAWSVQGGNSPLHF.

V gene TRBV7-2 combines with J gene TRBJ1-2, with 9 bases aligning to TRBD1. The CDR3 loop spans 13 amino acids. Germline values: CDR1 SGHTA, CDR2 FQGNSA. The V segment lost 5 bases and the J segment 7 bases; nucleotides outside the gene matches: 5. CDR3 DNA: TGTGCCAGCAGCAGGGACAGGGCTGTTGGCTACACCTTC. Its translation: CASSRDRAVGYTF.

V is TRBV6-5 and J is TRBJ2-7; 7 nucleotides line up with TRBD1. The CDR3 contains 15 residues. Per the germline V gene, CDR1 is MNHEY and CDR2 is SVGAGI. Trimming at V came to 2 bases and at J to 2 bases, leaving 6 bases not matched to a gene. CDR3 nucleotide sequence: TGTGCCAGCAGTTACCGTGACAGGGAGACCTACGAGCAGTACTTC. It translates to CASSYRDRETYEQYF.

The rearrangement uses TRBV28 and TRBJ2-1, with 12 bases lining up with TRBD2. The V and J ends lost 6 bases and 1 base, in that order; junction bases with no gene match: 7. The germline CDR1 and CDR2 sequences are MDHEN and SYDVKM. This CDR3 contains 17 residues. Here the CDR3 reads CASRVLAGGGSYNEQFF. DNA for the CDR3: TGTGCCAGCAGGGTCCTAGCGGGAGGGGGGTCCTACAATGAGCAGTTCTTC.

This chain connects TRBV6-1 to TRBJ2-7; 13 nucleotides match TRBD2. The CDR3 consists of 15 residues. The germline V gene encodes CDR1 MNHNS and CDR2 SASEGT. With 5 bases clipped from V and 5 bases from J, the junction kept 6 bases outside the gene matches. The CDR3 coding sequence is TGTGCCAGCAGTCCCTGGACTAGCGGGAGAAACGAGCAGTACTTC. It yields the protein CASSPWTSGRNEQYF.

The chain uses TRBV19 and TRBJ1-5; the match to TRBD1 covers 7 bases. The V gene end was trimmed by 4 bases and the J gene end by 5 bases; junction bases not matched to a gene: 2. Germline loops: CDR1 LNHDA, CDR2 SQIVND (reference sequence). CDR3 length: 13 residues. CDR3 coding DNA: TGTGCCAGTAGTAGGGACAGCGATCAGCCCCAGCATTTT. Translated, it gives CASSRDSDQPQHF.

The V and J genes are TRBV27 and TRBJ2-7; 9 bases align to TRBD1. The CDR3 totals 14 residues. V lost 5 bases to trimming and J lost 3 bases; unmatched junction nucleotides: 5. Germline CDR1 MNHEY, CDR2 SMNVEV (reference sequence). The DNA for the CDR3 is TGTGCCAGCAGTGGACGGGGACAGGGCTACGAGCAGTACTTC. It is translated as CASSGRGQGYEQYF.

V is TRBV10-3 and J is TRBJ2-7, with unresolved D. Germline CDR1 reads ENHRY; CDR2 reads SYGVKD. Trimming removed 3 bases from V and 0 bases from J, with 6 bases in between. CDR3 length equals 13 residues. The CDR3: CAISEFNSYEQYF. CDR3 DNA: TGTGCCATCAGTGAATTCAACTCCTACGAGCAGTACTTC.

This clone was observed a few times. The same CDR3 arises from other DNA sequences in this sample as well. J is TRBJ2-5 and V is TRBV7-9, with 12 bases identical to TRBD1. The CDR3 length is 16 residues. Germline CDR1 and CDR2: SEHNR and FQNEAQ (reference sequence). Losses at the gene ends were 1 base for V and 2 bases for J; bases not matched to a gene: 2. The CDR3 is CASSLGDRGQQETQYF. The CDR3 DNA is TGTGCCAGCAGCTTAGGGGACAGGGGGCAGCAAGAGACCCAGTACTTC. The variable domain in full, with the rest retrieved from reference TRBV7-9 and TRBJ2-5, is DTGVSQNPRHKITKRGQNVTFRCDPISEHNRLYWYRQTLGQGPEFLTYFQNEAQLEKSRLLSDRFSAERPKGSFSTLEIQRTEQGDSAMYLCASSLGDRGQQETQYFGPGTRLLVL.

The table lists this clone with a few counts. The chain has TRBV28 and TRBJ2-2; 8 bases line up with TRBD1. The CDR3 runs 15 residues. After removal of 3 bases from V and 7 bases from J, the junction contained 7 bases not matched to a gene. Germline V CDR1 and CDR2: MDHEN, SYDVKM. The CDR3 sequence is CASSLTGVRGGELFF. DNA for the CDR3: TGTGCCAGCAGTTTGACAGGGGTTAGGGGCGGGGAGCTGTTTTTT.

This rearrangement joins TRBV28 to TRBJ1-6, with 12 bases fitting TRBD1. Per the germline V gene, CDR1 is MDHEN and CDR2 is SYDVKM. This CDR3 has 14 amino acids. Trimming cost V 6 bases and J 9 bases; bases outside gene matches: 3. As DNA, the CDR3 is TGTGCCAGCAGAGGGACAGGGGGCGGTTCACCCCTCCACTTT. The encoded protein is CASRGTGGGSPLHF.

J is TRBJ2-5 and V is TRBV7-9; 7 nucleotides line up with TRBD2. Germline assignment: CDR1 SEHNR and CDR2 FQNEAQ (reference sequence). V gave up 3 bases and J gave up 2 bases; unmatched junction bases: 9. The CDR3 is made up of 16 amino acids. CDR3 nucleotides: TGTGCCAGCAGCTTGCTCATAAGCGGGGAACAAGAGACCCAGTACTTC. The encoded protein is CASSLLISGEQETQYF.

DNA of the CDR3: TGTGCCAGTAGTATGACAGGGGCCAATGAAAAACTGTTTTTT. Amino acids: CASSMTGANEKLFF. The chain couples TRBV19 to TRBJ1-4; the match to TRBD1 covers 8 bases. V trimming: 3 bases; J trimming: 5 bases; junction bases outside the gene matches: 2. This CDR3 is built from 14 residues. Per germline, CDR1 LNHDA and CDR2 SQIVND (reference sequence).

V usage is TRBV7-3 and J usage is TRBJ2-1; D gene unclear. CDR3 length: 13 amino acids. V lost 4 bases and J lost 15, with 19 bases in between. Germline CDR1 SGHTA, CDR2 FQGTGA. CDR3 coding DNA: TGTGCCAGCAGCTCCAATCCCGGAGTCGGCGTGTTCTTC. It specifies CASSSNPGVGVFF.

The chain links TRBV5-6 to TRBJ2-3; TRBD2 matches at 12 bases. Looked up from germline, CDR1 is SGHDT and CDR2 is YYEEEE. Trimming took 4 bases from V and 0 from J; bases not matched to a gene: 6. The CDR3 runs 17 residues. The CDR3 sequence is CASSPLAGGLSTDTQYF. CDR3 nucleotides: TGTGCCAGCAGCCCTCTAGCGGGAGGGTTGAGCACAGATACGCAGTATTTT.

This clone has only one observation. The rearrangement joins TRBV2 to TRBJ2-7, with TRBD2 matching 14 bases. V was clipped by 8 bases and J by 3 bases; unmatched bases: 0. This CDR3 comprises 13 residues. Germline V lookup: CDR1 SNHLY, CDR2 FYNNEI. The CDR3 region is CASGTSGSYEQYF. CDR3 sequence (DNA): TGTGCCAGCGGGACTAGCGGGAGCTACGAGCAGTACTTC.

The chain links TRBV27 to TRBJ2-3; 7 bases are shared with TRBD2. Looked up from germline, CDR1 is MNHEY and CDR2 is SMNVEV (reference sequence). Trimming cost V 3 bases and J 1 base; bases outside gene matches: 4. The CDR3 contains 15 residues. CDR3 region: CASSLGTSGTDTQYF. The CDR3 DNA sequence: TGTGCCAGCAGTTTGGGAACTAGCGGCACAGATACGCAGTATTTT.